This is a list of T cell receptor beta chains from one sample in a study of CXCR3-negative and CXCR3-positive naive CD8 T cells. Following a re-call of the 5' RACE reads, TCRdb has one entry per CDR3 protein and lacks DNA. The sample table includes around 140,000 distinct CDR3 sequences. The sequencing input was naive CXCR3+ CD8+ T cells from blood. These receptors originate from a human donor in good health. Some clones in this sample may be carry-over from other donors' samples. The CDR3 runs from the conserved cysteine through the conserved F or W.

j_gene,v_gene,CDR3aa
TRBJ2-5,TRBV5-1,CASSALRQASKTQYF
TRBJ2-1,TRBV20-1,CSASALGTAYNEQFF
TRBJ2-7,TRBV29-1,CSVWAPPYEQYF
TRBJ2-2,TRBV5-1,CASRYTSGELFF
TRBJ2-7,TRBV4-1,CASSQDPLAGGYEQYF
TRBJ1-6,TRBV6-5,CASSRTDSSYNSPLHF
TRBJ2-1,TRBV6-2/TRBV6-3,CASSQGQGLAGWSSYNEQFF
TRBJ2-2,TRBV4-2,CASRGSSSGELFF
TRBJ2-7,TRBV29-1,CSVDGDRGSYEQYF
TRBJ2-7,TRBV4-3,CASSLHDRAGYEQYF
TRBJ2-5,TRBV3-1,CASSPSVGQETQYF
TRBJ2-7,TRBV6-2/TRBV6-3,CASSYGSETYEQYF
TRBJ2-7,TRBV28,CASSLYVVQEQYF
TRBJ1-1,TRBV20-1,CSAKPLGGLAEAFF
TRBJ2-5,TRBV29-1,CSVEAGEGQETQYF
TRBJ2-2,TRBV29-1,CSVEYMLAGERTGELFF
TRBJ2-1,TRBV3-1,CASSQTAGLAAEQFF
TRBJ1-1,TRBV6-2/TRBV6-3,CASSDPDTEAFF
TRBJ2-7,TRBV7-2,CASSLLPRTGRSEQYF
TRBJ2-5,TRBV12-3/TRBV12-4,CASSFRGAGETQYF
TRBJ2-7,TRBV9,CASSVGGLAGSSYEQYF
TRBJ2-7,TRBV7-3,CASSYGQGPYEQYF
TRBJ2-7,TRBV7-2,CASSLVLAGEQYF
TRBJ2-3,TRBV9,CASSSQRGSPGDTQYF
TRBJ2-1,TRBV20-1,CSAPFEEGGPAYNEQFF
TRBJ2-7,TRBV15,CATSRDFSNYEQYF
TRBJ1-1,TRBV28,CASSPRLTGEAFF
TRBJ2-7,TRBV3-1,CASSQGLGTYEQYF
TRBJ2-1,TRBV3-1,CASSPWGGSKDEQFF
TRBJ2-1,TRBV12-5,CASGLAALAGGPLSYNEQFF
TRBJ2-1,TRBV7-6,CASSLGSWPSSYNERFF
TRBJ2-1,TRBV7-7,CASSFSGLGEQFF
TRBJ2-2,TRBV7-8,CASSLWGADTGELFF
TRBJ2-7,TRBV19,CASSPGSYEQYF
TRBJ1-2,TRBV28,CASSLTEDYGYTF
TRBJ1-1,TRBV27,CASRLTVGYTEAFF
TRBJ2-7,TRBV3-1,CASSQDVRGAGTGKQYF
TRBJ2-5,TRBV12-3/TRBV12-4,CASSWGLLVETQYF
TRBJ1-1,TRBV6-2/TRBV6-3,CASSRDRDKSEAFF
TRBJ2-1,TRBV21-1,CASRDPLGLAGGTIENEQFF
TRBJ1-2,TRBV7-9,CASSLAVDRRGYGYTF
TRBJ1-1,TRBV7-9,CASRDRAMNTEAFF
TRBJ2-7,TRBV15,CATSRARDRVSEQYF
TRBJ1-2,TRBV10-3,CAISESGQTDYGYTF
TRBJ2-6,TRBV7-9,CASSGTGTGVSGANVLTF
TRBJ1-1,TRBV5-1,CASSWEQGEAFF
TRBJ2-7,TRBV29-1,CSVGQGDEQYF
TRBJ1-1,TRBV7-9,CASSFAVNTGSSTEAFF
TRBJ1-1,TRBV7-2,CASSPPSKAQSAFF
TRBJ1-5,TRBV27,CASCNRGVGQPQYF
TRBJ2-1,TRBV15,CATRNPGQGAHEQFF
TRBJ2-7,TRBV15,CATSRDWGEQYF
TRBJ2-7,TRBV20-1,CSARDRDRAAYEQYF
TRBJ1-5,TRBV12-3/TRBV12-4,CASSFTSGGAGQPQHF
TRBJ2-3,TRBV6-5,CASSYSDTQYF
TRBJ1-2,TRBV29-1,CSVDREGYYGYTF
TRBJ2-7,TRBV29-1,CSVGTGGFYEQYF
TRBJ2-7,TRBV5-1,CASSSGQGFYEQYF
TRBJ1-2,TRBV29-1,CSAQQGTYGYTF